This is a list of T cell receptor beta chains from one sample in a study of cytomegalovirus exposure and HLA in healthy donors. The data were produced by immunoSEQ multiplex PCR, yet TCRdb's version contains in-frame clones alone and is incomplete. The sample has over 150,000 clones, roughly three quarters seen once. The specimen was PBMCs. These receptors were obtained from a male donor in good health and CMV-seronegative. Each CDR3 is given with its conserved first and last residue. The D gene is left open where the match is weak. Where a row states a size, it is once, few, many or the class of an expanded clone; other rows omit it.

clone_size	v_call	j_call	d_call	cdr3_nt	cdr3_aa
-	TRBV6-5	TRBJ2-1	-	TGTGCCAGCAGTTACTCAACTAGAAACAATGAGCAGTTCTTC	CASSYSTRNNEQFF
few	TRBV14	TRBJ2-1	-	TGTGCCAGCAGCGAAACGCGTAATGAGCAGTTCTTC	CASSETRNEQFF
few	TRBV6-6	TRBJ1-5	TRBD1	TGTGCCAGCAGTTACTGGGACAGGGGTAATCAGCCCCAGCATTTT	CASSYWDRGNQPQHF
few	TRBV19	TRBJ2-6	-	TGTGCCAGTAGTGTACAGAGCTCTGGGGCCAACGTCCTGACTTTC	CASSVQSSGANVLTF
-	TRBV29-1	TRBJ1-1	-	TGCAGCGTCATACAGGGTTTCAACACTGAAGCTTTCTTT	CSVIQGFNTEAFF
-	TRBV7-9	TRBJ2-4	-	TGTGCCAGCAGCTTAGAGGCCCTTGAAGCGCGGGAAAACATTCAGTACTTC	CASSLEALEARENIQYF
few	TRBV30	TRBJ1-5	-	TGTGCCTGGAGTTCCAGGACATCGAGCAATCAGCCCCAGCATTTT	CAWSSRTSSNQPQHF
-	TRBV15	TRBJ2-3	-	TGTGCCACCAGCACCCGGGAGACTGGCACAGATACGCAGTATTTT	CATSTRETGTDTQYF
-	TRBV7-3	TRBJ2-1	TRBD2	TGTGCCAGCAGCTTCACTAGCGGGAGGGCTGAGCAGTTCTTC	CASSFTSGRAEQFF
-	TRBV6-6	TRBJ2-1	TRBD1	TGTGCCAGCAGCCGGAGGACAGGAACAAACAATGAGCAGTTCTTC	CASSRRTGTNNEQFF
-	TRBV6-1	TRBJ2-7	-	TGTGCCAGCAGTGAAGGAGGTGCCACCTACGAGCAGTACTTC	CASSEGGATYEQYF
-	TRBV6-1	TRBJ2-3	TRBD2	TGTGCCAGCAGTGAGAAAGCGGGAGGGTTCACAGATACGCAGTATTTT	CASSEKAGGFTDTQYF
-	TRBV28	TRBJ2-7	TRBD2	TGTGCCAGCAGTTTCCTAGCGGGAGGGGAGCAGTACTTC	CASSFLAGGEQYF
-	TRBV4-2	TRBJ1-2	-	TGTGCCAGCAGCCGAGAGGGAGTTCCTCGCGCTGGCTACACCTTC	CASSREGVPRAGYTF
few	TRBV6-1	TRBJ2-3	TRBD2	TGTGCCAGCAGTGGACTAGCGGGAGCAGATACGCAGTATTTT	CASSGLAGADTQYF
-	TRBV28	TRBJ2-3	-	TGTGCCAGCACTACTAGCACAGATACGCAGTATTTT	CASTTSTDTQYF